This is a list of T cell receptor beta chains from one sample in a study of blood T cell repertoires in COVID-19. The repertoire was sequenced with immunoSEQ multiplex PCR; TCRdb's copy has only in-frame clones and lacks some. This table holds around 300,000 clones, 90% found once. The sequenced sample consisted of peripheral blood. The source is a woman aged 30 to 39 with COVID-19, enrolled during active disease. CDR3s include the opening cysteine and the closing phenylalanine or tryptophan. The D gene is left open where the match is weak. For some rows the clone size is stated as once, few or many, or as a class when expanded; others skip it.

j_call,v_call,clone_size,d_call,cdr3_nt,cdr3_aa
TRBJ1-1,TRBV11-1,.,.,TGTGCCAGCAGCTTAATCAGGAACACTGAAGCTTTCTTT,CASSLIRNTEAFF
TRBJ2-7,TRBV5-1,.,TRBD1,TGCGCCAGCAGCTTAAGACAGGGGGCAGACGAGCAGTACTTC,CASSLRQGADEQYF
TRBJ2-7,TRBV27,.,.,TGTGCCAGCAGCTTAGGCCCCCCCTACGAGCAGTACTTC,CASSLGPPYEQYF
TRBJ2-3,TRBV6-5,.,TRBD2,TGTGCCAGCAGCGGGAGGCGGACCACAGATACGCAGTATTTT,CASSGRRTTDTQYF
TRBJ1-1,TRBV10-3,.,TRBD1,TGTGCCATCAGTGGGAGGGGGGCGACAGGGATGAACACTGAAGCTTTCTTT,CAISGRGATGMNTEAFF
TRBJ1-2,TRBV27,.,TRBD1,TGTGCCAGCAGTGCCGACAGGGTGGGGTATGGCTACACCTTC,CASSADRVGYGYTF
TRBJ2-3,TRBV11-3,.,.,TGTGCCAGCAGCTCCGGGACACAAGGGGATACGCAGTATTTT,CASSSGTQGDTQYF
TRBJ2-1,TRBV7-3,.,TRBD2,TGTGCCAGCAGCCCCGCGACTAGCGTTGAGCAGTTCTTC,CASSPATSVEQFF
TRBJ2-1,TRBV7-2,medium-sized,TRBD2,TGTGCCAGCAGCCAAACTAGCGGGCCCTACAATGAGCAGTTCTTC,CASSQTSGPYNEQFF
TRBJ2-1,TRBV2,.,TRBD1,TGTGCCAGCAGAGGGACAGGGGGCAATGAGCAGTTCTTC,CASRGTGGNEQFF
TRBJ1-1,TRBV9,.,TRBD1,TGTGCCAGCAGCGCAGTTAACACAGGGGGCACTGAAGCTTTCTTT,CASSAVNTGGTEAFF
TRBJ1-1,TRBV12-3/TRBV12-4,.,.,TGTGCCAGCAGTTTGGTTCCGCCAGTTGGAGCTTTCTTT,CASSLVPPVGAFF
TRBJ1-1,TRBV6-5,.,.,TGTGCCAGCAGTTTTCAGGAGAACACTGAAGCTTTCTTT,CASSFQENTEAFF
TRBJ1-1,TRBV29-1,.,TRBD1,TGCAGCGTTCGGACAGGGAACACTGAAGCTTTCTTT,CSVRTGNTEAFF
TRBJ2-3,TRBV18,.,.,TGTGCCAGCTCCCTTGGGCAGGGCACAGATACGCAGTATTTT,CASSLGQGTDTQYF
TRBJ2-3,TRBV11-3,.,TRBD2,TGTGCCAGCAGCCCCGGGACTAGCGGCACAGATACGCAGTATTTT,CASSPGTSGTDTQYF
TRBJ1-2,TRBV19,.,.,TGTGCCACACTTAACTATGGCTACACCTTC,CATLNYGYTF
TRBJ1-4,TRBV5-1,.,.,TGCGCCAGCAGCTTCGGAGGGGGGGCAGGAGAAAAACTGTTTTTT,CASSFGGGAGEKLFF
TRBJ1-2,TRBV6-6,.,TRBD1,TGTGCCAGCAGTGGATCATTAATGGACAGGGGGGACTATGGCTACACCTTC,CASSGSLMDRGDYGYTF
TRBJ2-7,TRBV30,few,TRBD1,TGTGCCTGGAGTACCGGGACAGGGGGCTACGAGCAGTACTTC,CAWSTGTGGYEQYF